This section outlines one TCR beta chain sequence together with its context. The PCR had 60 Vbeta and 13 Jbeta primers. Repertoires were generated with immunoSEQ multiplex PCR, while TCRdb's copy carries only in-frame clones and drops some. The sample yields over 250,000 clones, roughly 70% seen once. The sample is drawn from a study of cytomegalovirus exposure and HLA in healthy donors. V lost 0 bases, J lost 5 bases, and 13 bases lay in between. The CDR3 contains 15 residues. Germline CDR1 SGHTS, CDR2 YDEGEE. The chain combines TRBV5-8 with TRBJ2-3; D perhaps matches TRBD1 (6 bases). Sequenced sample: PBMCs. The TCR originated in a female donor in good health and CMV-seronegative. DNA of the CDR3: TGTGCCAGCAGCTTGGGTCAGGGGTACATAGATACGCAGTATTTT. Its translation: CASSLGQGYIDTQYF.